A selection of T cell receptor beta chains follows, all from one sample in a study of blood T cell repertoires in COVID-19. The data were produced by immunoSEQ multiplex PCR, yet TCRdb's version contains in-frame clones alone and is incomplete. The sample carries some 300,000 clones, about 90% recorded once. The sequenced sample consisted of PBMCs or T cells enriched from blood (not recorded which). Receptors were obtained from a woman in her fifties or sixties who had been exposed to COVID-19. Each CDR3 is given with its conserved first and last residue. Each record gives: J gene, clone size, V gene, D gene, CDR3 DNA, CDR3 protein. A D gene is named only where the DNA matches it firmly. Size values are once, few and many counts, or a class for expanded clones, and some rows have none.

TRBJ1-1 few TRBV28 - TGTGCCAGCAGTTTATTTGGACACCTGAACACTGAAGCTTTCTTT CASSLFGHLNTEAFF
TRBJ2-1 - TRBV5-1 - TGCGCCAGCAGCTTGGAGACATCTGCTGGCAATGAGCAGTTCTTC CASSLETSAGNEQFF
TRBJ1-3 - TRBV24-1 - TGTGCCACCAGTGATTCCCCCGGGATCATATATTTT CATSDSPGIIYF
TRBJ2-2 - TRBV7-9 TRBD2 TGTGCCAGCAGCCCACGGACTAGCGAGAACACCGGGGAGCTGTTTTTT CASSPRTSENTGELFF
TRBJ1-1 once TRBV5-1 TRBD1 TGCGCCAGCAGCGCGGGGGACAGGGAGGGGACTGAAGCTTTCTTT CASSAGDREGTEAFF
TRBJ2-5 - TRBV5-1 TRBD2 TGCGCCAGCAGCTTGGCCGTGTCGGGGGGACAAGAGACCCAGTACTTC CASSLAVSGGQETQYF
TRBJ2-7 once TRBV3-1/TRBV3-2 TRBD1 TGTGCCAGCAGTCCAGGGGGAACCTACGAGCAGTACTTC CASSPGGTYEQYF
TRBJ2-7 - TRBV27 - TGTGCCAGCAGTTTAGTCGGGGTGGGCTACGAGCAGTACTTC CASSLVGVGYEQYF
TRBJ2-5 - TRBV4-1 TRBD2 TGCGCCAGCAGCCAAGATGACCTAGCGGGGGCCCAAGAGACCCAGTACTTC CASSQDDLAGAQETQYF
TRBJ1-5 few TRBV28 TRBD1 TGTGCCAGCAGTCTGACCCGGCAGGGGGTCAAGCCCCAGCATTTT CASSLTRQGVKPQHF
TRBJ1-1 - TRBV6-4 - TGTGCCAGCAGTGACGAGACATACACTGAAGCTTTCTTT CASSDETYTEAFF
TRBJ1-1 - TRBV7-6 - TGTGCCAGCAGCTTATGGGAGGAGAACACTGAAGCTTTCTTT CASSLWEENTEAFF
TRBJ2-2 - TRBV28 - TGTGCCAGCGGAGCGGCGCGCCGTATGATGTTTTTT CASGAARRMMFF
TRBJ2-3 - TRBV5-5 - TGTGCCAGCAGCTTGTATTTAGATACGCAGTATTTT CASSLYLDTQYF
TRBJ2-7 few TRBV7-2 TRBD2 TGTGCCAGCAGCTTAGGAGGGACTAGCTACGAGCAGTACTTC CASSLGGTSYEQYF
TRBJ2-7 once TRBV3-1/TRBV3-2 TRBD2 TGTGCCAGCAGCCAAGGTCCTAGCGGGGAATACGAGCAGTACTTC CASSQGPSGEYEQYF
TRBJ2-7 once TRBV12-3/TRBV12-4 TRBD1 TGTGCCAGCAGTTTCCAGGGGGCGGACGAGCAGTACTTC CASSFQGADEQYF
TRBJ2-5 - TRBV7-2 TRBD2 TGTGCCAGCAGCTTAGGGGGGACTAGCGAGACCCAGTACTTC CASSLGGTSETQYF
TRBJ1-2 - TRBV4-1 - TGCGCCAGCAGCCCTGGGAGGGGGTGGAATGGCTACACCTTC CASSPGRGWNGYTF
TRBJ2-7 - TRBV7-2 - TGTGCCAGCAGCTTAGTGTCAGGGCTACCCTACGAGCAGTACTTC CASSLVSGLPYEQYF
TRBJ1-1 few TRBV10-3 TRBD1 TGTGCCATCAGTGGTGCAGGGGGGAACACTGAAGCTTTCTTT CAISGAGGNTEAFF
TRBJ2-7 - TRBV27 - TGTGCCAGCACCCAAGGGGCCCGCTACGAGCAGTACTTC CASTQGARYEQYF
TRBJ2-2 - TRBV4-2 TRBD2 TGTGCCAGCAGCCAAGATCTCGGGGGGAGGAACACCGGGGAGCTGTTTTTT CASSQDLGGRNTGELFF
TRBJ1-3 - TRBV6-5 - TGTGCCAGCAGTTACGGGGGCCTTCCTGGAAACACCATATATTTT CASSYGGLPGNTIYF
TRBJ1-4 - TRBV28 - TGTGCCAGCAGTCATAACCCGGGGTCGGGGGAAAAACTGTTTTTT CASSHNPGSGEKLFF
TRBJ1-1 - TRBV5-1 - TGCGCCAGCAGCCCCGGGACACCTAACACTGAAGCTTTCTTT CASSPGTPNTEAFF
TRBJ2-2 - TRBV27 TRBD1 TGTGCCAGCAGGCCGGACAGGGTACGCACCGGGGAGCTGTTTTTT CASRPDRVRTGELFF
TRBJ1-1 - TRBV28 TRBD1 TGTGCCAGCAGTTTGACAGGGGGCCCGGGCACTGAAGCTTTCTTT CASSLTGGPGTEAFF
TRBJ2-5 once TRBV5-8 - TGTGCCAGCAGCGCTACAGGGACCCCCCAAGAGACCCAGTACTTC CASSATGTPQETQYF
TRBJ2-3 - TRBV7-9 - TGTGCCAGCAGCTTAATAGAATTGAGCACAGATACGCAGTATTTT CASSLIELSTDTQYF
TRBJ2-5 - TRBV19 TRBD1 TGTGCCAGTAGTTTCAGGGGGTTCCAAGAGACCCAGTACTTC CASSFRGFQETQYF
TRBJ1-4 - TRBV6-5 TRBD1 TGTGCCAGCATGGAGGGGGCGTCGATAAGTGAAAAACTGTTTTTT CASMEGASISEKLFF
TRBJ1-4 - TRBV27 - TGTGCCAGCAGACGACTCGGGACAAGTAATGAAAAACTGTTTTTT CASRRLGTSNEKLFF
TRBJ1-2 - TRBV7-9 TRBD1 TGTGCCAGCAGCTTATCAAGACAGGGGAGCTATGGCTACACCTTC CASSLSRQGSYGYTF
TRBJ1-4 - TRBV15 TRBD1 TGTGCCACCGGGATGGGACAGGGGTTAGAAAAACTGTTTTTT CATGMGQGLEKLFF
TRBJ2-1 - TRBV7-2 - TGTGCCAGCAGCTTAGGCCAGGGATACTACAATGAGCAGTTCTTC CASSLGQGYYNEQFF
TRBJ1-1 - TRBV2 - TGTGCCAGCAGTGAACATCGAGAAAACACTGAAGCTTTCTTT CASSEHRENTEAFF
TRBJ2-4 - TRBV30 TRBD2 TGTGCCTGGAGTGTACATAGCGGGGGGGAGGAAGCCAAAAACATTCAGTACTTC CAWSVHSGGEEAKNIQYF
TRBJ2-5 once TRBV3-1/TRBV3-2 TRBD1 TGTGCCAGCAGCCGACAGGGGGACGAGACCCAGTACTTC CASSRQGDETQYF
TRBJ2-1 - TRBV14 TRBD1 TGTGCCAGCAGCACCCAACAATCCAGGGGGCGCAAGTTCTTC CASSTQQSRGRKFF
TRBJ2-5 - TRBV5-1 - TGCGCCAGCAGCTTGTCCGCCACCGGGATCCAAGAGACCCAGTACTTC CASSLSATGIQETQYF
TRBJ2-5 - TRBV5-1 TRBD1 TGCGCCAGCAGGCGATCCGGGACAGGGAAAGAGACCCAGTACTTC CASRRSGTGKETQYF
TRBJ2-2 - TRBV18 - TGTGCCAGCTCACCACCCGGGGTGTCGAACACCGGGGAGCTGTTTTTT CASSPPGVSNTGELFF
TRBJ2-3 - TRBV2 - TGTGCCAGCAGCGAGATTTCAGATACGCAGTATTTT CASSEISDTQYF
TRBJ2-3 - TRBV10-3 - TGTGCCATCAGTGAAACTAGCACAGATACGCAGTATTTT CAISETSTDTQYF